Listed below are T cell receptor beta chains from one sample, sequenced in a study of blood T cells in healthy people across ages. TCRdb independently ran MiXCR on the 5' RACE reads; one entry per CDR3 protein. The sample contains about 650,000 distinct CDR3 sequences, about 30% of which appear only once. The sample comprised blood. These receptors came from a woman older than 75 in good health. CDR3s include the opening cysteine and the closing phenylalanine or tryptophan.

v_call: TRBV30
j_call: TRBJ2-7
cdr3_aa: CACLSSYEQYF

v_call: TRBV7-2
j_call: TRBJ2-6
cdr3_aa: CASSRGQEGANVLTF

v_call: TRBV18
j_call: TRBJ1-1
cdr3_aa: CASSLSQGGVETEAFF

v_call: TRBV28
j_call: TRBJ1-4
cdr3_aa: CASSLDEKLFF

v_call: TRBV19
j_call: TRBJ2-7
cdr3_aa: CASSKSGGARYEQYF

v_call: TRBV7-7
j_call: TRBJ2-7
cdr3_aa: CASSPLDYEQYF

v_call: TRBV9
j_call: TRBJ2-3
cdr3_aa: CASRGPGGADTQYF

v_call: TRBV6-2/TRBV6-3
j_call: TRBJ1-2
cdr3_aa: CASSSGTGSNYGYTF

v_call: TRBV27
j_call: TRBJ2-5
cdr3_aa: CASSPRLAGGETQYF

v_call: TRBV4-2
j_call: TRBJ2-1
cdr3_aa: CASSSPRAGSSYNEQFF